This T cell receptor beta chain was identified in a study of blood T cell repertoires in COVID-19. Trimming cost V 5 bases and J 0 bases, with 14 bases left between them. CDR3 length: 16 residues. Germline V gene sequence: CDR1 KGHDR, CDR2 SFDVKD. Sequencing was performed with immunoSEQ multiplex PCR; in TCRdb, only in-frame clones are kept and a portion is missing. Altogether some 120,000 clones are present, roughly four fifths being singletons, with the ten largest covering about 9.4%. This TCR was recovered from a human donor in a cohort sampled during active COVID-19. The rearrangement uses TRBV24-1 and TRBJ2-3, with D possibly matching TRBD2 (6 bases). The material sequenced was peripheral blood. The CDR3: CATSGRDGTSTDTQYF. The CDR3 DNA reads as TGTGCCACCAGTGGGCGGGACGGAACTAGCACAGATACGCAGTATTTT.